This T cell receptor beta chain was captured by sequencing in a study of early T cells in non-severe SARS-CoV-2 infection. This clonotype has just a few counts. CDR1 is ENHRY and CDR2 is SYGVKD in the germline V gene. CDR3 size: 14 residues. Trimming stripped 0 bases from V and 1 base from J, with 6 bases between. MiXCR was run by TCRdb on the 5' RACE reads, yielding one entry per CDR3 protein. Counted here are 45,000 to 60,000 distinct CDR3 sequences, 8.5% to 12% occurring once; the ten biggest clones make up around 4.4%. Specimen: whole blood. J is TRBJ2-5 and V is TRBV10-3; D ambiguous. The TCR was taken from an adult who was a healthcare worker with PCR-confirmed SARS-CoV-2 infection or an uninfected control (not recorded which). In DNA form, the CDR3 reads TGTGCCATCAGTGAGTCCCGCGGCCAAGAGACCCAGTACTTC. Translation: CAISESRGQETQYF.